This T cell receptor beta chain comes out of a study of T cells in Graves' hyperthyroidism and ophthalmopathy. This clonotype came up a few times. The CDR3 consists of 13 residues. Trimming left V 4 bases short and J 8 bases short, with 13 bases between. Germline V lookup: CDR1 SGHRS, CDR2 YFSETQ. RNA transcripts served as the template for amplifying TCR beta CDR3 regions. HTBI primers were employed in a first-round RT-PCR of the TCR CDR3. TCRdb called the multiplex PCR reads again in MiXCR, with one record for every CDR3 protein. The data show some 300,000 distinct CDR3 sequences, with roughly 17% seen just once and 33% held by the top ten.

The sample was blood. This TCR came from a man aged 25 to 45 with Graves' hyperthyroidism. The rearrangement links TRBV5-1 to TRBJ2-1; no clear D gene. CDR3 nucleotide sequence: TGCGCCAGCAGCCCCCGACCCGGGCATGAGCAGTTCTTC. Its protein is CASSPRPGHEQFF. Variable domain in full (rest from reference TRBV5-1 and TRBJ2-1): KAGVTQTPRYLIKTRGQQVTLSCSPISGHRSVSWYQQTPGQGLQFLFEYFSETQRNKGNFPGRFSGRQFSNSRSEMNVSTLELGDSALYLCASSPRPGHEQFFGPGTRLTVL.